Described below is a single T cell receptor beta chain sequence and its context. The data stem from a study of blood T cell repertoires in COVID-19. In the study overall: Acute-phase and convalescent COVID-19 samples originated in the United States, Italy and Spain. Sample material is recorded as cDNA or gDNA derived from T cells, B-cell-depleted T cells, or PBMCs.

CDR3 length: 19 residues. J gave up 1 base and V 0 bases, and 15 bases lay outside the gene matches. The V gene's germline CDR1 is LGHDT and CDR2 YNNKEL (reference sequence). Seattle cases were enrolled at active infection and followed longitudinally. Assay: immunoSEQ multiplex PCR; the TCRdb copy retains only in-frame clones and omits some. Of under 95,000 clones in the sample, roughly 85% were seen once. Sequencing was carried out using peripheral blood. The clonotype was recovered from a man aged 45-60 years with COVID-19, enrolled during active disease. The gene calls are TRBV3-1 (or the pseudogene TRBV3-2) and TRBJ2-7; 7 bases agree with TRBD1. The CDR3 nucleotides read TGTGCCAGCAGCCAAGATGAAAAGGGGGCGGCCCTCTCATCCTACGAGCAGTACTTC. It yields the protein CASSQDEKGAALSSYEQYF.